Included here is one T cell receptor (beta chain) sequence, with context. The CDR3 is 14 amino acids. Germline loops: CDR1 MDHEN, CDR2 SYDVKM. Trimming removed 6 bases from V and 6 bases from J; junction bases left unmatched: 8. The sample comes from a study of blood T cell repertoires in COVID-19. Across the whole study: PBMCs, B-cell-depleted T cells, or T cells were the source of the cDNA or gDNA that made up the material.

In the original processing: How many nucleated cells were present was estimated from reference gene primer amplification. The method was immunoSEQ multiplex PCR; TCRdb's version includes in-frame clones alone and lacks a portion of them. The DNA was the basis for D and trimming; V, J and clone size are from that table. The sample holds approximately 400,000 clones, roughly four fifths seen once. The specimen was peripheral blood. The clonotype originates from a human donor with acute or convalescent COVID-19. The donor label of this sample is uncertain. The chain links TRBV28 to TRBJ1-5, with TRBD1 matching 7 bases. The CDR3 DNA is TGTGCCAGCAGCAACCGACAGGGCAGTCAGCCCCAGCATTTT. This codes for CASSNRQGSQPQHF.